These T cell receptor beta chains were read from a single sample in a study of read filtering for tumor transcriptome and immune sequencing. TCRdb re-called the reads with MiXCR, one entry per CDR3 protein. In the table there are some 9,000 distinct CDR3 sequences, about 17% of which are singletons. Sequences were obtained from a population of CD138-negative cells sorted from bone marrow. These receptors all stem from a donor aged 40 or over with multiple myeloma. Both conserved end residues are part of each CDR3. Fields, in order: D gene, J gene, V gene, clone size, CDR3 protein, CDR3 DNA. The D gene is left open where the match is weak. Rows give clone size only sometimes, using once, few, many, or a class for an expanded clone.

>TRBD1|TRBJ2-7|TRBV2|NA
CASLTDRGYEQYF
TGTGCCAGCCTAACTGACAGGGGCTACGAGCAGTACTTC
>NA|TRBJ1-1|TRBV29-1|many
CSVEGAAFTGNTEAFF
TGCAGCGTTGAAGGAGCAGCCTTCACAGGGAACACTGAAGCTTTCTTT
>NA|TRBJ2-2|TRBV19|many
CASSAGQARGGLFF
TGTGCCAGTAGTGCGGGACAGGCGCGCGGGGGGCTGTTTTTT
>NA|TRBJ1-5|TRBV12-3/TRBV12-4|NA
CASASTALSLTQHF
TGTGCCAGCGCATCGACTGCGCTCAGTCTGACCCAGCATTTT
>NA|TRBJ2-1|TRBV30|many
CAWSGTAYNEQFF
TGTGCCTGGAGTGGCACCGCTTACAATGAGCAGTTCTTC
>TRBD2|TRBJ2-1|TRBV7-9|medium-sized
CASSQQGLADYNEQFF
TGTGCCAGCAGCCAACAGGGACTAGCGGATTACAATGAGCAGTTCTTC
>TRBD2|TRBJ2-3|TRBV20-1|many
CSARPSEVAGGTDTQYF
TGCAGTGCTAGACCCTCGGAGGTAGCGGGGGGCACAGATACGCAGTATTTT
>TRBD1|TRBJ1-1|TRBV5-1|medium-sized
CASSGNRGGAFF
TGCGCCAGCAGCGGGAACAGGGGCGGGGCTTTCTTT
>TRBD1|TRBJ2-5|TRBV5-6|many
CASTRDRAETQYF
TGTGCCAGCACAAGAGACAGGGCTGAGACCCAGTACTTC
>NA|TRBJ1-1|TRBV3-1|NA
CASSQEGGRRGALF
TGTGCCAGCAGCCAAGAAGGCGGCCGCCGGGGCGCTCTCTTT
>NA|TRBJ2-2|TRBV3-1|medium-sized
CASRGDAGTGELFF
TGTGCCAGCAGGGGGGACGCGGGCACCGGGGAGCTGTTTTTT
>NA|TRBJ2-3|TRBV20-1|many
CSAGDLADTQYF
TGCAGTGCTGGGGACCTAGCAGATACGCAGTATTTT
>TRBD2|TRBJ2-5|TRBV5-1|many
CASSLSLAGGQETQYF
TGCGCCAGCAGCTTGTCACTAGCGGGGGGGCAAGAGACCCAGTACTTC
>TRBD2|TRBJ2-7|TRBV6-5|NA
CASSYGGGGVVDEQYF
TGCGCCAGCAGTTACGGGGGGGGGGGGGTAGTGGACGAGCAGTACTTC
>TRBD1|TRBJ1-6|TRBV10-3|many
CAISESRDSRNSPLHF
TGTGCCATCAGTGAGTCAAGGGACAGTCGTAATTCACCCCTCCACTTT
>NA|TRBJ2-7|TRBV27|many
CASSAVSSSYEQYF
TGTGCCAGCAGTGCCGTCTCGAGCTCCTACGAGCAGTACTTC
>NA|TRBJ2-5|TRBV5-1|many
CASSRAGGGDKETQYF
TGCGCCAGCAGCCGGGCCGGGGGCGGCGATAAAGAGACCCAGTACTTC
>TRBD2|TRBJ2-1|TRBV9|large
CASSHDSVGGSSYNEQFF
TGTGCCAGCAGCCATGATTCGGTGGGAGGGAGCTCCTACAATGAGCAGTTCTTC
>TRBD2|TRBJ2-5|TRBV7-2|few
CASSGGLAGAGGAQYF
TGTGCCAGCAGCGGGGGACTAGCGGGGGCCGGGGGGGCCCAGTACTTC
>TRBD2|TRBJ2-3|TRBV20-1|NA
CSATLAGRTDTQYF
TGCAGTGCAACGCTAGCGGGGCGCACAGATACGCAGTATTTT
>TRBD2|TRBJ2-1|TRBV24-1|few
CATSASGGLNEQFF
TGTGCCACCAGTGCTAGCGGGGGGCTCAATGAGCAGTTCTTC
>NA|TRBJ1-2|TRBV6-2/TRBV6-3|many
CASSYSWQKNYGYTF
TGTGCCAGCAGTTACTCGTGGCAGAAGAACTATGGCTACACCTTC